Sequencing of this T cell receptor (beta chain) was carried out in a study of blood T cell repertoires in COVID-19. This CDR3 region has 17 residues. Germline V lookup: CDR1 ENHRY, CDR2 SYGVKD. V lost 0 bases to trimming and J lost 0 bases, with 13 bases between them. This clone showed up just once. Original processing methods: Reference gene primers were amplified, and this amplification served to estimate nucleated cell counts. Sequencing was performed with immunoSEQ multiplex PCR; in TCRdb, only in-frame clones are kept and a portion is missing. For V, J and clone size, that table is used; D and trimming come from the DNA. The sample includes approximately 150,000 clones, approximately 89% seen only once; the top ten take around 1.6%.

The chain is built from TRBV10-3 and TRBJ2-3, with a weak D call TRBD1 (8 bases). The material sequenced was peripheral blood. The receptor was isolated from a human donor in a cohort sampled during active COVID-19. The CDR3 region is CAISESYRGGSTDTQYF. The CDR3 bases are TGTGCCATCAGTGAGTCTTACAGGGGGGGGAGCACAGATACGCAGTATTTT.